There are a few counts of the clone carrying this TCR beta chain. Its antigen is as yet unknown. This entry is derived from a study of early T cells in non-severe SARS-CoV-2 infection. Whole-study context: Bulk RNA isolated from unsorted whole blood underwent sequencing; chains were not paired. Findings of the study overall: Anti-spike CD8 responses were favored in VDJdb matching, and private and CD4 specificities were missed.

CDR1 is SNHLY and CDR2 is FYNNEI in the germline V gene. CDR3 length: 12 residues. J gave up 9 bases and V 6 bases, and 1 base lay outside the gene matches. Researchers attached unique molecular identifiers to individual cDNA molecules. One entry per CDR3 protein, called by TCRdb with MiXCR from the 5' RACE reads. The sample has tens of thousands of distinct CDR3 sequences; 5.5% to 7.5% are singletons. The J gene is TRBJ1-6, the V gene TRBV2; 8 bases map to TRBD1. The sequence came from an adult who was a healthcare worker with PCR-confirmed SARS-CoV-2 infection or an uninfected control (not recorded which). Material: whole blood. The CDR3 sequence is CASRQGASPLHF. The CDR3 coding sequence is TGTGCCAGCAGGCAGGGGGCTTCACCCCTCCACTTT.